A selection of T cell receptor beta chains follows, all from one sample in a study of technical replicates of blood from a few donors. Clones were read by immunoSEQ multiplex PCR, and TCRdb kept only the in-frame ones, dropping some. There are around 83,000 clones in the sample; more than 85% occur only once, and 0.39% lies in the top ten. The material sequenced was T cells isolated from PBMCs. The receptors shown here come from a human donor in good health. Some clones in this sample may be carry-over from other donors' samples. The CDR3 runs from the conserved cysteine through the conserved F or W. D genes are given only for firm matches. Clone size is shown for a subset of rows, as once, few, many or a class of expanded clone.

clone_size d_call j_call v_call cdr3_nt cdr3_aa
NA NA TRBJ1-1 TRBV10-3 TGTGCCATCAAGACCCAGGGAAGGAACACTGAAGCTTTCTTT CAIKTQGRNTEAFF
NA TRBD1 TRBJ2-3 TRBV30 TGTGCCTGGAGTTCCGGGACAGGCACAGATACGCAGTATTTT CAWSSGTGTDTQYF
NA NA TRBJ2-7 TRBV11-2 TGTGCCAGCAGCTCGTATGGAGGAGGGAGCTCCTACGAGCAGTACTTC CASSSYGGGSSYEQYF
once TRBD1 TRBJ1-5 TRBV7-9 TGTGCCAGCAGCTTTGGACAGGGGCATAGCAATCAGCCCCAGCATTTT CASSFGQGHSNQPQHF
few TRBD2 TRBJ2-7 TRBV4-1 TGCGCCAGCAGCCAAGAAATAGGACTAGCCTCCTACGAGCAGTACTTC CASSQEIGLASYEQYF
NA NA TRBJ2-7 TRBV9 TGTGCCAGCAGCGTAGCGGCTAGCGATTCCTACGAGCAGTACTTC CASSVAASDSYEQYF
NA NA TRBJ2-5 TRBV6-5 TGTGCCAGCAGTTACTCTAGGGGTTTTCAAGAGACCCAGTACTTC CASSYSRGFQETQYF
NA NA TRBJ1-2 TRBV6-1 TGTGCCAGCACTCCTATACCCAACTATGGCTACACCTTC CASTPIPNYGYTF
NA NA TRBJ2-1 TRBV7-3 TGTGCCAGCAGCTTAACGGGAGACAATGAGCAGTTCTTC CASSLTGDNEQFF
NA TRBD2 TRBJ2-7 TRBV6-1 TGTGCCAGCAGAGCGGGGCTTTACGAGCAGTACTTC CASRAGLYEQYF
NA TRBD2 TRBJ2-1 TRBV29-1 TGCAGCGTTGAAAGGCGGGAGGGCCTCAACAATGAGCAGTTCTTC CSVERREGLNNEQFF
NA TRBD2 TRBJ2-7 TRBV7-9 TGTGCCAGCAGCCCCAGCGGGAGGAGCTCCTACGAGCAGTACTTC CASSPSGRSSYEQYF
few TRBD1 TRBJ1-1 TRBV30 TGTGCCTGGAGGGGGACAGGGGGTCATTCCATGAACACTGAAGCTTTCTTT CAWRGTGGHSMNTEAFF
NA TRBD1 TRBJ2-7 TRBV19 TGTGCCAGTAGCGCGACAGGGGCCGAGCAGTACTTC CASSATGAEQYF
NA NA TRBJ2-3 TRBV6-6 TGTGCCAGCAGTGTAAGCACAGATACGCAGTATTTT CASSVSTDTQYF
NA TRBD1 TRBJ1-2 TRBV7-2 TGTGCCAGCAGCTTTGGTACAGGGGGCTCGTATGGCTACACCTTC CASSFGTGGSYGYTF
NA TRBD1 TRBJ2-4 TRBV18 TGTGCCAGCCGGACAGGGGGATCGGTAGCCAAAAACATTCAGTACTTC CASRTGGSVAKNIQYF
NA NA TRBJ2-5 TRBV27 TGTGCCAGCAGCCGCGGACGGGGCCAAGAGACCCAGTACTTC CASSRGRGQETQYF
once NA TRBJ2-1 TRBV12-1 TGTGCCAACCCTACCGGGAGGGTTTACAATGAGCAGTTCTTC CANPTGRVYNEQFF
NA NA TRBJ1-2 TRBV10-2 TGCGCCAGCAGTGATATCGGGGGAGGCTACACCTTC CASSDIGGGYTF
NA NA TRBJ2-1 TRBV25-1 TGTGCCAGCAGCGGAGGAGGCAGACGACTCAATGAGCAGTTCTTC CASSGGGRRLNEQFF
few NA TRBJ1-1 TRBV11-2 TGTGCCAGCAGCACCGGGACATACCTCACTGAAGCTTTCTTT CASSTGTYLTEAFF
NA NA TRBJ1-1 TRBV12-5 TGTGCTAGTGGTTCCAATGGCCTGAACACTGAAGCTTTCTTT CASGSNGLNTEAFF
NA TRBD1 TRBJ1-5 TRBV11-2 TGTGCCAGCAGCTTTTCGGGACAGACTAATCAGCCCCAGCATTTT CASSFSGQTNQPQHF
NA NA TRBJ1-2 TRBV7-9 TGTGCCAGCAGCAGCCAGGGTGGCTACACCTTC CASSSQGGYTF
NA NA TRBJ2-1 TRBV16 TGTGCCAGCAGCCTGGACAGATCCTACAATGAGCAGTTCTTC CASSLDRSYNEQFF
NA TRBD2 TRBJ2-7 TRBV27 TGTGCCAGCAGTTTAAAAGGGACTAGCGGCTACGAGCAGTACTTC CASSLKGTSGYEQYF
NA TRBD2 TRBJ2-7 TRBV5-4 TGTGCCAGCAGCTCCAGAAGCGGGAGCCACCCCTCCTACGAGCAGTACTTC CASSSRSGSHPSYEQYF